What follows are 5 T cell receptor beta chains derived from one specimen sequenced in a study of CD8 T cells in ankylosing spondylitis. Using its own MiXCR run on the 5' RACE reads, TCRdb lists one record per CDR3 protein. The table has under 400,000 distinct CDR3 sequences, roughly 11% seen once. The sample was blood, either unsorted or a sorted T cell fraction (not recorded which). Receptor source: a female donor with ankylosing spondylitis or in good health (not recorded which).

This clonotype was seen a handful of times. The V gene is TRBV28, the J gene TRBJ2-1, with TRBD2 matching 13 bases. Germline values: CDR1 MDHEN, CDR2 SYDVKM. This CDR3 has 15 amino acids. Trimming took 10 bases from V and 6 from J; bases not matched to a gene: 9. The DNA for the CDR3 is TGTGCCACCGAACCGGGACTAGCGGGGTTCAATGAGCAGTTCTTC. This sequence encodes CATEPGLAGFNEQFF.

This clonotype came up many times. The DNA for the CDR3 is TGCAGTGCTTTAGCAGGGGTTGAAGCTTTCTTT. Its protein is CSALAGVEAFF. This rearrangement joins TRBV20-1 to TRBJ1-1, with D tentatively TRBD1 (6 bases). Trimming took 5 bases from V and 7 from J, leaving 11 bases between them. CDR1 is DFQATT and CDR2 is SNEGSKA in the germline V gene (reference sequence). The CDR3 is made up of 11 amino acids.

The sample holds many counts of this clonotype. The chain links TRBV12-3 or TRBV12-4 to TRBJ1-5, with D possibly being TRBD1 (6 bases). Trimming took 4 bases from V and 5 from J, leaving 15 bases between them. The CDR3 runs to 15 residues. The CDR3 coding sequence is TGTGCCAGCAGTTCGGCAACAGGGTATCATCAGCCCCAGCATTTT. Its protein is CASSSATGYHQPQHF.

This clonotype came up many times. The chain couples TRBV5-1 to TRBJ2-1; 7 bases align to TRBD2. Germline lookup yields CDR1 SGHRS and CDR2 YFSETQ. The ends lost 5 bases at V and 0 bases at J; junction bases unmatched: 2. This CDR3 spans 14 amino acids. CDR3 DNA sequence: TGCGCCAGCAGTGGGGAGGGCTCCTACAATGAGCAGTTCTTC. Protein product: CASSGEGSYNEQFF.

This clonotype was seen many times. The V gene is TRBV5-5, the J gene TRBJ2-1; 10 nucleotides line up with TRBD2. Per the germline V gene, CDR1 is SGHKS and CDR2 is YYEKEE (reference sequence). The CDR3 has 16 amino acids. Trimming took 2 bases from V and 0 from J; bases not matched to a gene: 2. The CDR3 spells CASSLAGGPSYNEQFF. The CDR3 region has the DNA TGTGCCAGCAGCTTAGCGGGAGGGCCCTCCTACAATGAGCAGTTCTTC.